This T cell receptor (beta chain) was profiled in a study of CD8 T cells in Susac syndrome. Study results and limitations: An acknowledgment was made by the study that its TCR sequencing and HLA analysis involved relatively few individuals.

Random hexamers were used to reverse transcribe the RNA input (about 0.5 to 1 ug). Amplification of TCR beta CDR3 was carried out by immunoSEQ multiplex PCR, which covered 54 Vbeta and 13 Jbeta segments. One entry per CDR3 protein results from TCRdb running MiXCR on the immunoSEQ multiplex PCR reads. Of around 200,000 distinct CDR3 sequences listed, around 95% are singletons. The authors carried out high-throughput sequencing of TCR beta. They applied it to CD8+ and CD4+ T cells obtained from blood. FACS enriched CD8+ TEMRA cells, while bulk CD8+ and CD4+ were negatively isolated. In regard to this clonotype: Antigen specificity is unknown.

Trimming at V came to 7 bases and at J to 6 bases, leaving 10 bases not matched to a gene. Germline lookup yields CDR1 DFQATT and CDR2 SNEGSKA (reference sequence). The CDR3 length is 13 residues. This receptor was taken from a human donor with multiple sclerosis. The chain is built from TRBV20-1 and TRBJ2-3; 7 nucleotides agree with TRBD2. The sample consisted of CD4+ T cells from PBMCs. Here the CDR3 reads CSGGGLVEDTQYF. CDR3 DNA sequence: TGCAGTGGGGGGGGACTCGTAGAGGATACGCAGTATTTT.